This TCR beta chain originates from a study of human T cells and chemical hapten exposure (TCRdb year 2021). Context from the whole study: For sensitization, 2% DPC in acetone was applied to a roughly 2 cm by roughly 2 cm area of upper inner arm skin. Patients additionally received weekly therapeutic DPC doses to the scalp throughout the approximately 24-week study period. Blood for TCR sequencing was provided by twenty-nine alopecia patients at one to four time points (pre-sensitization, 2, 6 and 24 weeks). Libraries were pooled for sequencing, and variation in per-sample TCR yields was attributed mainly to small differences in library volumes within the pool. Alopecia areata with under or over 50% scalp involvement, alopecia totalis and alopecia universalis were represented in the patient cohort, which was mostly female. Blood samples were taken from patients before sensitization (week 0) and at 2, 6 and about 24 weeks after DPC sensitization. This study followed changes in the peripheral blood TCR repertoire in vivo during primary and secondary sensitization of alopecia patients to the hapten diphenylcyclopropenone (DPC). Patch testing on the upper back used Finn chambers containing 0.01% DPC, with scoring done after 6 days according to International Contact Dermatitis Research Group standards.

The library came from RACE. Data came from a NextSeq 500. During library preparation, unique molecular identifiers were attached to individual cDNA molecules so that TCRs could be counted quantitatively and reproducibly. From each blood RNA sample, both TCR alpha and TCR beta chains were sequenced. Processing in the source paper ran as follows. The median number of TCRs per sample was some 100,000, ranging from roughly 20,000 to 700,000. V, J and CDR3 annotation of the TCR reads was performed with the Decombinator software suite. For the PS versus PT1 abundance plots, all samples were subsampled to the same number of TCRs (28,000). TCRs were defined as expanded if absent before sensitization and observed at least eight times at the 2-week time point. TCRdb ran its own pipeline on the public reads, namely fastp trimming at Q25 and MiXCR clone calling, and kept in-frame beta chains. Entries that share a CDR3 protein sequence are merged under the most common genes and DNA. The authors' filters were not applied to this entry. This sample is represented by more than 110,000 distinct CDR3 sequences; roughly 10% of them were singletons. The biggest ten clones account for 1.1% to 1.5% of the sample.

Its CDR3 holds 13 amino acids, cysteine through phenylalanine. Left in the record is the CDR3 DNA by itself, 39 bases read in frame from the first base. At the junction V is shortened by 4 bases and J by 2 bases, with 8 bases in between. The germline V gene specifies KGHSH as CDR1 and LQKENI as CDR2. What the time point label conveys for this sample: patch test 2, 6 weeks after DPC sensitization. The treatment or condition label here, explained by the study, means: therapeutic diphenylcyclopropenone sensitization with weekly scalp DPC. At every patch-test visit, the blood draw took place before the patch test was put on. Patients were eligible if aged 18 to 70, diagnosed with alopecia and judged suitable for DPC therapy, and pregnant patients were excluded. Total RNA was extracted from unfractionated whole blood collected in Tempus Blood RNA tubes. The sample holds a few counts of this clonotype. Its antigen has not been determined. The sample holds no much larger clone one base away, and base qualities are not on file.

What the study reported, not specific to this receptor: The number of PT1 expanded TCRs positively correlated with patch test score, significant at thresholds 8, 16 and 32 but not 4. After repeated subsampling, changes were observed in the strength of the expansion versus patch-test correlation and in the threshold at which the correlation became significant. Because every patient had alopecia, a presumed autoimmune disease, the patients' immune response might differ from that of healthy individuals. Significantly more large CDR3 similarity clusters were formed by expanded TCRs than by pre-sensitization or healthy control sets, consistent with antigen-driven responses. DPC sensitization did not change the number of TCRs with a frequency above 1 in 1000, and there was no evidence of changes in global repertoire structure.

The chain was built from TRBV18 and TRBJ2-5, with the identity of the D gene unclear. The source of this sequence is a woman in her forties or fifties with alopecia areata. Some clones in this sample may be carry-over from other donors' samples. This sample comprised whole blood, obtained in connection with sensitization to the hapten diphenylcyclopropenone (DPC). The CDR3 region reads CASSLNQQETQYF. The sequenced DNA is TGTGCCAGCTCACTAAACCAGCAAGAGACCCAGTACTTC.